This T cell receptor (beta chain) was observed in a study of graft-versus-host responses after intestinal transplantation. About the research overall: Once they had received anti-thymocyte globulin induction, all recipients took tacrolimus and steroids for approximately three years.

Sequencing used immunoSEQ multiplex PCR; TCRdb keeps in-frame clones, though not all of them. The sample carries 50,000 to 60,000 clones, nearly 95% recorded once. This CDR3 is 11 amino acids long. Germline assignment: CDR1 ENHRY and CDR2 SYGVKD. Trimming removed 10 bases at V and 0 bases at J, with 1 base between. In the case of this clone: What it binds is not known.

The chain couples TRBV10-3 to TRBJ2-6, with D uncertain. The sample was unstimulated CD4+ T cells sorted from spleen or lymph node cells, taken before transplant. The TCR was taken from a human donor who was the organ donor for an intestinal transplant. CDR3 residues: CATSGANVLTF. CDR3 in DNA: TGTGCCACCTCTGGGGCCAACGTCCTGACTTTC.